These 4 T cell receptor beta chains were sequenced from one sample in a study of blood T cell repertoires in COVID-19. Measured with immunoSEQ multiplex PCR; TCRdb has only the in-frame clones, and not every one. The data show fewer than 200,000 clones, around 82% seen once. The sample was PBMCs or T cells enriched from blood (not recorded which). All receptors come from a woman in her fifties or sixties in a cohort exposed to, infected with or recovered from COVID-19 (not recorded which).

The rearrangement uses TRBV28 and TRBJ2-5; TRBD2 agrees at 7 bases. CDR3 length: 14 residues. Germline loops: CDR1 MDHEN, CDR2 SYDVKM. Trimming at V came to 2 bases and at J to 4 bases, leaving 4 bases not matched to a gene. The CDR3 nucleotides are TGTGCCAGCAGTTTAGCGGGAGATACAGAGACCCAGTACTTC. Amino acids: CASSLAGDTETQYF.

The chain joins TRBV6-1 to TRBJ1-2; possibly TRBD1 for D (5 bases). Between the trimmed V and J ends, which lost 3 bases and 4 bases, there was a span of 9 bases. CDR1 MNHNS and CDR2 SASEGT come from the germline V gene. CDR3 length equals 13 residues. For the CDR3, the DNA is TGTGCCAGCAGTGAGCAGGGTGGCTATGGCTACACCTTC. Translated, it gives CASSEQGGYGYTF.

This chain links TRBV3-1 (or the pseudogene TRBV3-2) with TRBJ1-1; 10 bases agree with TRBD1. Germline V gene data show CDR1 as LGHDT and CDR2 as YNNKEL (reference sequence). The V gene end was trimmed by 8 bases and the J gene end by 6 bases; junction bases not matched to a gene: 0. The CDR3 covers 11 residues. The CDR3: CASGQGAEAFF. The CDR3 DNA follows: TGTGCCAGCGGACAGGGGGCTGAAGCTTTCTTT.

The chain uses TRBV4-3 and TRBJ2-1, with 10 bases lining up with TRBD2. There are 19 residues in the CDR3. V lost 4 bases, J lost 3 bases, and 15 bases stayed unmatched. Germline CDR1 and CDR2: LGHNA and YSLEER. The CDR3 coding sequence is TGCGCCAGCAGCCGCCCCGGGACTAGCGCCTCAATCATCTACAATGAGCAGTTCTTC. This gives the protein CASSRPGTSASIIYNEQFF.